This T cell receptor (beta chain) was captured by sequencing in a study of type 1 regulatory T cells. Study background: T-allo10 is a Tr1-enriched, alloantigen-specific CD4 T cell product made in vitro. General observations from the study: Compared with non-type 1 regulatory T cells, type 1 regulatory T cells showed a more restricted TCR repertoire.

Using its own MiXCR run on the reads, TCRdb lists one record per CDR3 protein. The table has 40,000 to 50,000 distinct CDR3 sequences, 9.5% to 15% seen once. The CDR3 spans 16 residues. Germline V gene sequence: CDR1 SGDLS, CDR2 YYNGEE. As for this clonotype: The target antigen is unknown. A read error may account for a junction end that differs from germline.

The chain recombines TRBV9 with TRBJ2-1; a weak D match, TRBD2 (7 bases). This clonotype originated in a human donor in good health. The sequencing input was cultured non-Tr1 T cells, either the whole culture or a sorted T cell fraction (not recorded which). In nucleotides, the CDR3 is TGTGTCAGCAGCGTAGAGGGAGGGGGGTTATACAATGAGCAGTTCTTC. Its translation: CVSSVEGGGLYNEQFF.